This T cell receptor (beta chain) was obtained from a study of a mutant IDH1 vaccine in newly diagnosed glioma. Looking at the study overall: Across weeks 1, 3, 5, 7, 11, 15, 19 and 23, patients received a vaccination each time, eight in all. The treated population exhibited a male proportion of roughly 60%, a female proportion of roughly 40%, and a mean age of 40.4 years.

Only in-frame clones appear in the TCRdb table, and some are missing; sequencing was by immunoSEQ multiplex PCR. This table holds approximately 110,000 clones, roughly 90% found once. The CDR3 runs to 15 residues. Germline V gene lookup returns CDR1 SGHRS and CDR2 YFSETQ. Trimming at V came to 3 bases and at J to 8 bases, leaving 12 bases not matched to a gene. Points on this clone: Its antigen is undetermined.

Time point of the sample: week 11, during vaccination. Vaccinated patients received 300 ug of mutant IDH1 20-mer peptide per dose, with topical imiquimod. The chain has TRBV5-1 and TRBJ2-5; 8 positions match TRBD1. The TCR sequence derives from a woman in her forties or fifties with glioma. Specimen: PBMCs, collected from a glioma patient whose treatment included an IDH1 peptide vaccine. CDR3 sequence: CASSSTTGALVTQYF. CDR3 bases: TGCGCCAGCAGCTCGACGACAGGGGCCCTCGTTACCCAGTACTTC.